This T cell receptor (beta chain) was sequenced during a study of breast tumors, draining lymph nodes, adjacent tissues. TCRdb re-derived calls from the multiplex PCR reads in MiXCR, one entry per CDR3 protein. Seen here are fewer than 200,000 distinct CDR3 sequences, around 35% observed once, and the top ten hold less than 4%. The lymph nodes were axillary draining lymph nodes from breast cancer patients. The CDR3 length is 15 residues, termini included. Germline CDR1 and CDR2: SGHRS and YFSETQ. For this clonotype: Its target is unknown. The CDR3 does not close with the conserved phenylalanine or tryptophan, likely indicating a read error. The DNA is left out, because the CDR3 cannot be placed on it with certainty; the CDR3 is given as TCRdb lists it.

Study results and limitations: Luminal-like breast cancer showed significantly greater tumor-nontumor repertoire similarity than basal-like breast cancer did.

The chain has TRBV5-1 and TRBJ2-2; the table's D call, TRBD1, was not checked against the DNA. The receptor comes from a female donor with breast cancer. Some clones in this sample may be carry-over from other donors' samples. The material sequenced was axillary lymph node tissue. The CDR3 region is CASSLGAANTGELMS.